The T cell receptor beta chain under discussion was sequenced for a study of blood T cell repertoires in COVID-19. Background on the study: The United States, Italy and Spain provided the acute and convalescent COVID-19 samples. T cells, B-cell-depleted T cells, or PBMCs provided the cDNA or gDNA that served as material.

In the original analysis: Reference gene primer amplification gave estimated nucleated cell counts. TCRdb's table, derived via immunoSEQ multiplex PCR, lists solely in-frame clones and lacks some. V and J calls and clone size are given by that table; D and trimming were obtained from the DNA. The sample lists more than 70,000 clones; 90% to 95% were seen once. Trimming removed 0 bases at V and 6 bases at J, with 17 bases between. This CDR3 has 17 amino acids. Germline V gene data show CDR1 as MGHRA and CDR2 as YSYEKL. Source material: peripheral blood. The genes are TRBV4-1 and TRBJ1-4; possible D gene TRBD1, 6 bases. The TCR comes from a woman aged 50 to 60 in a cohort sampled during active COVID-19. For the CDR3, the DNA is TGCGCCAGCAGCCAAGATGCTTTGGGGTCAGGGGATGAAAAACTGTTTTTT. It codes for CASSQDALGSGDEKLFF.